This T cell receptor beta chain was profiled in a study of T cells in Graves' hyperthyroidism and ophthalmopathy (dated by TCRdb to about 2019). A note on the overall study: Peripheral blood samples were taken at the time of initial diagnosis, prior to any treatment. In about 6 Graves' hyperthyroidism patients, the study also compared T-cell repertoires from thyroid tissue with T-cell repertoires from blood. Prospective prediction of ophthalmopathy was tested in an independent validation cohort consisting of under 20 hyperthyroidism patients and approximately 16 patients who later progressed to ophthalmopathy. Following sampling, methimazole starting at 30 mg daily was given to hyperthyroidism patients, and high-dose intravenous methylprednisolone was given to ophthalmopathy patients. The 100 or so discovery patients were randomly split 7:3 into training and test sets. The paper describes TCR Vbeta CDR3 sequencing of fewer than 150 peripheral blood samples, made up of under 50 ophthalmopathy patients, more than 70 hyperthyroidism patients and about 17 progressor patients. To identify TCR V-J signatures that set the groups apart, the researchers used a discovery cohort of 90 to 100 patients, made up of under 50 with Graves' ophthalmopathy and about 59 with stable Graves' hyperthyroidism. What the study reported, not specific to this receptor: Ophthalmopathy was separated from stable hyperthyroidism by a 13 V-J signature model, with around 88% sensitivity and about 81% specificity obtained in cross-validation and 80%/75% obtained in testing. In validation, the model predicted progression to ophthalmopathy a median of around six months before onset, with roughly 68% sensitivity and roughly 72% specificity. Most expanded thyroid clonotypes (frequency above 0.001) were also detected in blood, a finding suggesting that blood repertoires may reflect thyroid immune responses. Sample size was not statistically predetermined, and blinding of investigators to group allocation was not performed.

V is cut by 1 base and J by 11 bases, and the space between the germline ends is 14 bases. The CDR3 holds 13 amino acids from the cysteine to the phenylalanine. Of all the DNA, just the CDR3 is kept, 39 bases in frame from base 1. Taken from the germline V gene (reference sequence), the CDR1 and CDR2 loops are LGHDT and YNNKEL. The TCR beta CDR3 regions were amplified from RNA transcripts. The TCR CDR3 was subjected to a first round of RT-PCR using the HTBI primer set and the Qiagen OneStep RT-PCR kit. Libraries were constructed in a second round of multiplex PCR, after which size selection and purification were carried out. Sequencing of the libraries was done on an Illumina HiSeq2000 using paired-end 100 bp reads. The original pipeline was this. Raw data were processed with SOAPnuke, discarding reads with adapters, uncalled bases, mean Phred below 15, or no exact constant-primer or identifier match. COPE v1.2.5 was used to merge high-quality paired reads, and clonotypes were defined as unique nucleotide sequences. MiTCR v1.1 was used to align the clonotypes against IMGT TRBV, TRBD and TRBJ reference segments. The analysis included only V-J combinations with a frequency above 0.0001, which together covered around 99% of the repertoires. The TCS score was defined as the ratio of F50 (clonal expansion) to E x V (chaos), calculated using BLOSUM62-based TCRdist between CDR3 peptides within each V-J. Welch's t-statistics and random forest reduced 500 to 550 V-J features to about 12, which were used in a naive Bayes classifier (R e1071). TCRdb passed the public sequencing reads through fastp at Q25 and MiXCR, retaining productive beta sequences. Each record represents a unique CDR3 protein, reported with the most common genes and DNA among its rows. TCRdb's processing, not the authors' own work, is the source of the V and J calls. For this sample there are roughly 360,000 distinct CDR3 sequences; roughly 12% appear just once. Around 21% of the sample goes to the ten largest clones.

This clonotype was detected many times. It lacks a known antigen. Base qualities were left out, and no much larger clone turns up one base away. Hyperthyroidism patients were newly diagnosed, had a disease duration of under 2 months, and were aged 18 to 65 years. The study excluded patients with uncontrolled infections, other autoimmune diseases, pregnancy or lactation. Clinical symptoms, serum thyroxine and TRAb, thyroid ultrasound, and orbital computed tomography formed the basis for the diagnoses. Blood from progressor patients was collected at the time of first diagnosis with hyperthyroidism, before any ophthalmopathy symptoms had appeared. Ficoll-Paque density gradient centrifugation was used to isolate PBMCs from approximately 11 ml of fresh peripheral blood. Patients classed as progressors first received a Graves' hyperthyroidism diagnosis and then went on to develop ophthalmopathy during follow-up. Total RNA was extracted with Trizol reagent, and quality was checked on an Agilent 2100 Bioanalyzer.

The chain is assembled from TRBV3-1 and TRBJ1-1, with no D gene named confidently. The specimen sequenced was blood. The sequence was obtained from a man aged 25-45 years with Graves' hyperthyroidism that later progressed to Graves' ophthalmopathy. The CDR3 sequence is CASSQGPPEWAFF. The DNA is as follows: TGTGCCAGCAGCCAAGGCCCCCCTGAATGGGCTTTCTTT.